The clone carrying this T cell receptor beta chain has ten or more counts. RNA transcripts served as the template for amplifying TCR beta CDR3 regions. Using the HTBI primer set, a first-round RT-PCR was run on the TCR CDR3. TCRdb re-called the multiplex PCR reads with MiXCR, one entry per CDR3 protein. This sample yields nearly 750,000 distinct CDR3 sequences, of which about 35% are seen a single time; 31% belongs to the top ten. The germline V gene encodes CDR1 LNHDA and CDR2 SQIVND (reference sequence). This CDR3 region has 14 residues. Trimming took 3 bases from V and 8 from J, leaving 16 bases between them. The sample comes from a study of T cells in Graves' hyperthyroidism and ophthalmopathy.

The sequence was obtained from a woman in her 40s with Graves' hyperthyroidism. The sample consisted of blood. The chain employs TRBV19 and TRBJ1-2; no definite D call. CDR3 in amino acids: CASSILGSPRGYTF. The CDR3 nucleotides are TGTGCCAGTAGTATCTTGGGCAGCCCTCGCGGCTACACCTTC.